The rows below give T cell receptor beta chains drawn from one sample of a study of T cell responses to AZD1222 COVID-19 vaccine. Produced via immunoSEQ multiplex PCR; TCRdb's table is partial and in-frame only. The table lists 130,000 or so clones, around 85% of them singletons, with around 8.3% in the top ten. The input for sequencing was peripheral blood, taken 28 days after the second dose of the MenACWY control vaccine. The receptors derive from an adult who received the MenACWY meningococcal vaccine as a control. Both conserved end residues are part of each CDR3. A D gene is named only where the DNA matches it firmly. The size of a clone is reported for some rows only, either as once, few or many, or as a class for expanded clones.

TRBJ2-2 TRBV3-1/TRBV3-2 TRBD2 NA CASSQGTSGGRELFF TGTGCCAGCAGCCAAGGGACTAGCGGGGGCCGGGAGCTGTTTTTT
TRBJ2-2 TRBV6-1 TRBD1 NA CASSEHRGGGVGELFF TGTGCCAGCAGTGAGCACAGGGGTGGTGGTGTCGGGGAGCTGTTTTTT
TRBJ1-6 TRBV6-5 NA NA CASGQGSSYNSPLHF TGTGCCAGCGGGCAGGGGAGCTCCTATAATTCACCCCTCCACTTT
TRBJ2-7 TRBV21-1 NA NA CASISVGEQYF TGTGCCAGCATTAGCGTTGGCGAGCAGTACTTC
TRBJ2-1 TRBV19 NA NA CASTRLDGGGRNEQFF TGTGCCAGTACTCGCCTTGACGGAGGGGGTCGCAATGAGCAGTTCTTC
TRBJ1-2 TRBV4-3 TRBD1 NA CASSQDPDGRGRVYGYTF TGCGCCAGCAGCCAAGATCCCGATGGCAGGGGGCGCGTTTATGGCTACACCTTC
TRBJ1-1 TRBV9 NA NA CASSVVLQGRTEAFF TGTGCCAGCAGCGTAGTACTACAGGGCCGAACTGAAGCTTTCTTT
TRBJ1-2 TRBV2 TRBD1 few CASTDPDRPFYGYTF TGTGCCAGCACCGACCCGGACAGGCCGTTCTATGGCTACACCTTC
TRBJ1-1 TRBV6-2/TRBV6-3 TRBD1 NA CASSWGQQEAFF TGTGCCAGCAGTTGGGGACAGCAGGAAGCTTTCTTT
TRBJ2-3 TRBV29-1 NA NA CSVERLEIDTQYF TGCAGCGTTGAAAGGCTAGAAATAGATACGCAGTATTTT
TRBJ1-2 TRBV30 NA NA CAWGRLGTGLTGYTF TGTGCCTGGGGTCGTTTAGGGACGGGACTAACTGGCTACACCTTC
TRBJ2-2 TRBV15 TRBD1 NA CATSRRTGLVGELFF TGTGCCACCAGCAGGAGGACAGGGCTGGTCGGGGAGCTGTTTTTT
TRBJ2-2 TRBV5-4 NA NA CASSLQTGELFF TGTGCCAGCAGCCTTCAGACCGGGGAGCTGTTTTTT
TRBJ1-1 TRBV7-9 TRBD1 NA CASNPQGGTGEGTEAFF TGTGCCAGCAACCCTCAAGGGGGGACAGGGGAAGGCACTGAAGCTTTCTTT
TRBJ1-6 TRBV11-2 NA NA CASSSVRGYSALHF TGTGCCAGCAGCTCGGTTAGGGGTTATTCAGCCCTCCACTTT
TRBJ1-1 TRBV7-9 NA NA CASSLGSGNTEAFF TGTGCCAGCAGCTTAGGGTCAGGCAACACTGAAGCTTTCTTT
TRBJ2-3 TRBV18 NA NA CASSEQWGANTDTQYF TGTGCCAGCTCGGAACAGTGGGGGGCAAACACAGATACGCAGTATTTT
TRBJ2-6 TRBV4-1 NA NA CASSQEGNSLYSGANVLTF TGCGCCAGCAGCCAAGAAGGAAACAGCCTATACTCTGGGGCCAACGTCCTGACTTTC
TRBJ1-6 TRBV5-1 NA NA CASSLSGTAYNSPLHF TGCGCCAGCAGCTTGTCAGGGACGGCCTATAATTCACCCCTCCACTTT
TRBJ1-5 TRBV21-1 NA NA CASSKGGEVRNQPQHF TGTGCCAGCAGCAAGGGGGGGGAGGTGAGAAATCAGCCCCAGCATTTT
TRBJ2-3 TRBV7-2 NA NA CASSLSGYPTDTQYF TGTGCCAGCAGCCTATCAGGGTACCCCACAGATACGCAGTATTTT
TRBJ1-6 TRBV5-1 NA NA CASSLDGSPLHF TGCGCCAGCAGCTTGGACGGATCACCCCTCCACTTT
TRBJ1-2 TRBV30 NA NA CAWSVRAYLGYTF TGTGCCTGGAGTGTACGAGCTTACCTTGGCTACACCTTC
TRBJ2-7 TRBV6-4 NA NA CASSELVEEQYF TGTGCCAGCAGTGAGCTCGTTGAGGAGCAGTACTTC
TRBJ2-3 TRBV7-8 NA NA CASSLLVAYTDTQYF TGTGCCAGCAGCTTATTGGTCGCCTACACAGATACGCAGTATTTT
TRBJ2-1 TRBV5-1 NA NA CASSLAGGAIDEQFF TGCGCCAGCAGCTTGGCTGGCGGGGCAATCGATGAGCAGTTCTTC
TRBJ1-1 TRBV5-6 NA NA CASSFLGTETEAFF TGTGCCAGCAGCTTTCTTGGGACGGAGACTGAAGCTTTCTTT
TRBJ1-2 TRBV12-3/TRBV12-4 NA NA CASSLGQSYGYTF TGTGCCAGCAGTTTAGGACAGAGCTATGGCTACACCTTC
TRBJ1-1 TRBV7-9 TRBD1 NA CASSLELRGQGTEAFF TGTGCCAGCAGCTTAGAACTCAGGGGGCAGGGCACTGAAGCTTTCTTT
TRBJ2-5 TRBV3-1/TRBV3-2 TRBD2 NA CASSHGRTSGGGETQYF TGTGCCAGCAGCCACGGTCGGACTAGCGGGGGAGGAGAGACCCAGTACTTC
TRBJ1-3 TRBV6-5 NA NA CASSYGAFGGNTIYF TGTGCCAGCAGTTACGGGGCTTTCGGCGGAAACACCATATATTTT
TRBJ1-3 TRBV11-2 NA NA CASSTRGVPGGNTIYF TGTGCCAGCAGCACCCGAGGGGTCCCGGGCGGAAACACCATATATTTT
TRBJ1-2 TRBV5-6 NA NA CASSSDSRYGYTF TGTGCCAGCAGCTCTGACAGCCGCTATGGCTACACCTTC
TRBJ1-3 TRBV27 NA few CASRGRGNTIYF TGTGCCAGCCGGGGGAGAGGAAACACCATATATTTT
TRBJ1-1 TRBV7-9 NA NA CASSFDGFRGNTEAFF TGTGCCAGCAGCTTTGACGGATTTAGGGGGAACACTGAAGCTTTCTTT
TRBJ2-1 TRBV6-5 NA NA CASSYGSHNEQFF TGTGCCAGCAGTTACGGCTCCCACAATGAGCAGTTCTTC
TRBJ2-1 TRBV4-2 TRBD2 NA CASSQEGGGARNEQFF TGTGCCAGCAGCCAAGAAGGCGGGGGGGCCCGAAATGAGCAGTTCTTC
TRBJ2-7 TRBV27 NA NA CASSSGPLPYEQYF TGTGCCAGCAGTTCCGGACCCTTGCCCTACGAGCAGTACTTC